These 27 T cell receptor beta chains share one sample of origin, sequenced in a study of beta chain features in type 1 diabetes. Since all of the isolated RNA was reverse transcribed, expressed TCRB transcripts were what got sequenced. The table came from immunoSEQ multiplex PCR; TCRdb's copy has only in-frame clones and leaves some out. The table includes about 620,000 clones, 15% to 17% detected once. The sample was naive CD4+ T cells from blood. All receptors come from a man younger than 35 in good health.

The genes are TRBV19 and TRBJ2-4; unclear D gene. Germline assignment: CDR1 LNHDA and CDR2 SQIVND (reference sequence). CDR3 size: 17 residues. V was shortened by 1 base and J by 3 bases, with 16 bases between the two germline ends. Here the CDR3 reads CASSIVIGTLGKNIQYF. In DNA form, the CDR3 reads TGTGCCAGTAGTATAGTAATCGGCACATTGGGCAAAAACATTCAGTACTTC.

The chain employs TRBV11-2 and TRBJ2-5; 9 bases fit TRBD2. Trimming cost V 1 base and J 2 bases; bases outside gene matches: 8. CDR1 and CDR2 from the germline V gene are SGHAT and FQNNGV. This CDR3 has 17 residues. CDR3 bases: TGTGCCAGCAGCTTAGGGGGATGGACTAGCGAACAAGAGACCCAGTACTTC. This gives the protein CASSLGGWTSEQETQYF.

This clone showed up just a few times. The gene calls are TRBV23-1 and TRBJ2-7; 8 nucleotides align to TRBD1. TRBV23-1 counts as an open reading frame of uncertain function. V lost 5 bases, J lost 1 base, and 7 bases stayed unmatched. CDR3 length: 15 residues. CDR3 loop: CASSGSDRVSYEQYF. DNA for the CDR3: TGCGCCAGCAGTGGATCGGACAGGGTTTCCTACGAGCAGTACTTC.

This clone was picked up a small number of times. The CDR3 DNA reads as TGTGCCAGCAGTTACGGACAGAAGAACACTGAAGCTTTCTTT. It encodes CASSYGQKNTEAFF. The gene calls are TRBV6-6 and TRBJ1-1; D is possibly TRBD1 (6 bases). The CDR3 is made up of 14 amino acids. The germline gives CDR1 MNHNY, CDR2 SVGAGI (reference sequence). The V end was cut by 2 bases, the J end by 1 base, with 8 bases between.

The rearrangement uses TRBV19 and TRBJ2-4, with 9 bases matching TRBD1. CDR3 length: 14 residues. CDR1 and CDR2 from the germline V gene are LNHDA and SQIVND (reference sequence). Trimming at V came to 0 bases and at J to 7 bases, leaving 1 base not matched to a gene. As DNA, the CDR3 is TGTGCCAGTAGTATAGAGGACAGGGGTAACATTCAGTACTTC. Translated, it gives CASSIEDRGNIQYF.

This clone occurred a few times. J is TRBJ2-5 and V is TRBV15, with a possible D match to TRBD2 (6 bases). This CDR3 spans 15 amino acids. Germline CDR1 is LNHNV and CDR2 is YYDKDF (reference sequence). V was pared by 0 bases and J by 5 bases, with 13 bases between. The CDR3 spells CATSRDLKSGETQYF. The CDR3 DNA is TGTGCCACCAGCAGAGATCTCAAGAGCGGGGAGACCCAGTACTTC.

The V and J genes are TRBV11-2 and TRBJ1-2, with D maybe TRBD1 (6 bases). V was shortened by 0 bases and J by 5 bases, with 10 bases between the two germline ends. The CDR3 is 14 residues long. Germline CDR1 reads SGHAT; CDR2 reads FQNNGV. CDR3 amino acids: CASSLDTGRYGYTF. Written as DNA, the CDR3 is TGTGCCAGCAGCTTAGATACAGGGAGGTATGGCTACACCTTC.

A few counts support this clone. This rearrangement joins TRBV5-1 to TRBJ1-1, with D unclear. V was shortened by 4 bases and J by 4 bases, with 11 bases between the two germline ends. This CDR3 is built from 13 residues. CDR1 is SGHRS and CDR2 is YFSETQ in the germline V gene. The CDR3 here is CASSIAESTEAFF. As DNA, the CDR3 is TGCGCCAGCAGCATTGCCGAGAGCACTGAAGCTTTCTTT.

The chain employs TRBV6-1 and TRBJ1-5; D call uncertain. Germline V gives CDR1 MNHNS, CDR2 SASEGT. The CDR3 has 11 amino acids. V shed 1 base and J shed 9 bases, with 4 bases lying between them. The chain's CDR3 is CASSEGRPQHF. CDR3 DNA: TGTGCCAGCAGTGAAGGACGGCCCCAGCATTTT.

The sample holds a few counts of this clone. CDR3 sequence reads: CASRRGNYEQYF. The CDR3 nucleotides are TGTGCCAGCAGGAGGGGCAACTACGAGCAGTACTTC. This rearrangement joins TRBV6-5 to TRBJ2-7; D possibly uses TRBD1 or TRBD2 (5 bases each). Germline V gives CDR1 MNHEY, CDR2 SVGAGI. Trimming left V 6 bases short and J 3 bases short, with 9 bases between. This CDR3 has 12 residues.

This clone has just a few counts. The CDR3 DNA reads TGTGCCAGCAGGTACTCAGGGGGCGCTGGAAACACCATATATTTT. As protein: CASRYSGGAGNTIYF. The chain recombines TRBV28 with TRBJ1-3; TRBD1 aligns across 8 bases. Germline CDR1 reads MDHEN; CDR2 reads SYDVKM. There are 15 residues in the CDR3. Trimming took 6 bases from V and 2 from J; bases not matched to a gene: 6. The variable domain in full, completed from reference TRBV28 and TRBJ1-3, reads DVKVTQSSRYLVKRTGEKVFLECVQDMDHENMFWYRQDPGLGLRLIYFSYDVKMKEKGDIPEGYSVSREKKERFSLILESASTNQTSMYLCASRYSGGAGNTIYFGEGSWLTVV.

Here the CDR3 reads CASSLTRDTQYF. CDR3 bases: TGTGCCAGCAGCTTAACACGGGATACGCAGTATTTT. The chain combines TRBV7-9 with TRBJ2-3, with no clear D. CDR3 length equals 12 residues. Germline CDR1 and CDR2: SEHNR and FQNEAQ (reference sequence). Trimming pared 2 bases from V and 6 bases from J, leaving 6 bases between.

This chain uses TRBV4-1 with TRBJ2-3; possibly TRBD2 for D (6 bases). Trimming removed 3 bases at V and 1 base at J, with 17 bases between. The germline gives CDR1 MGHRA, CDR2 YSYEKL. The CDR3 has 17 residues. CDR3 sequence: CASSHPGLGRGTDTQYF. CDR3 sequence (DNA): TGCGCCAGCAGCCACCCGGGACTGGGGCGGGGCACAGATACGCAGTATTTT.

J is TRBJ1-2 and V is TRBV6-1; 7 nucleotides line up with TRBD1. In germline, CDR1 is MNHNS, CDR2 SASEGT. With V trimmed by 3 bases and J by 2 bases, 0 bases remained unmatched. CDR3 length equals 13 residues. In DNA, the CDR3 is TGTGCCAGCAGTGAGACAGGGAACTATGGCTACACCTTC. This sequence encodes CASSETGNYGYTF.

This chain uses TRBV28 with TRBJ2-3; possible D gene TRBD2, 5 bases. Germline lookup yields CDR1 MDHEN and CDR2 SYDVKM. The CDR3 loop spans 12 amino acids. The germline V and J ends were trimmed by 4 bases and 8 bases, with 10 bases remaining between them. CDR3 nucleotide sequence: TGTGCCAGCAGTTGGGGAGTGGGTACGCAGTATTTT. Amino acids: CASSWGVGTQYF.

The J gene is TRBJ1-1, the V gene TRBV5-1; 9 bases line up with TRBD1. Germline CDR1 reads SGHRS; CDR2 reads YFSETQ. The CDR3 is 14 residues long. The J segment lost 5 bases and the V segment lost 1 base, leaving 3 bases of the junction unmatched. The CDR3 region is CASSLIGQGTEAFF. For the CDR3, the DNA is TGCGCCAGCAGCTTGATTGGACAGGGGACTGAAGCTTTCTTT.

This chain links TRBV18 with TRBJ2-1, with D uncertain. The germline CDR1 and CDR2 sequences are KGHSH and LQKENI. Trimming stripped 3 bases from V and 6 bases from J, with 9 bases between. CDR3 size: 13 residues. Here the CDR3 reads CASSPLLRNEQFF. The CDR3 bases are TGTGCCAGCTCACCGCTGCTGCGCAATGAGCAGTTCTTC.

J is TRBJ2-1 and V is TRBV14, with 11 bases fitting TRBD2. The V and J ends lost 1 base and 4 bases, in that order; junction bases with no gene match: 27. The CDR3 covers 24 residues. Germline loops: CDR1 SGHDN, CDR2 FVKESK. The CDR3 loop is CASSQVRGRQSNSGTSGAYNEQFF. In DNA form, the CDR3 reads TGTGCCAGCAGCCAAGTGAGGGGGAGACAGTCAAATTCCGGGACTAGCGGAGCTTACAATGAGCAGTTCTTC.

The chain is built from TRBV7-2 and TRBJ2-6, with D possibly being TRBD1 (5 bases). Looked up from germline, CDR1 is SGHTA and CDR2 is FQGNSA. The CDR3 spans 16 residues. The ends were cut back, 6 bases at V and 4 bases at J, with 16 bases in the middle. The CDR3 nucleotides are TGTGCCAGCAGGGGCCAGGGTATACCCGGGGCCAACGTCCTGACTTTC. Its protein product is CASRGQGIPGANVLTF.

This clone was observed a single time. The V gene is TRBV6-5, the J gene TRBJ2-7; a weak D match, TRBD1 (6 bases). Trimming left V 6 bases short and J 6 bases short, with 18 bases between. The germline V gene encodes CDR1 MNHEY and CDR2 SVGAGI. The CDR3 contains 14 residues. CDR3 nucleotides: TGTGCCAGCAGCTCCTGGCGACAGGCCTTCGAGCAGTACTTC. Residues: CASSSWRQAFEQYF.

The table lists this clone with a few counts. CDR3: CASSPSGTRDNEQFF. As DNA, the CDR3 is TGTGCCAGCAGCCCCTCCGGGACTAGAGATAATGAGCAGTTCTTC. The genes are TRBV9 and TRBJ2-1; 8 positions match TRBD2. J was trimmed by 7 bases and V by 4 bases; bases with no gene match: 10. In germline, CDR1 is SGDLS, CDR2 YYNGEE. The CDR3 runs 15 residues. Combining the CDR3 with reference TRBV9 and TRBJ2-1 gives the whole variable domain DSGVTQTPKHLITATGQRVTLRCSPRSGDLSVYWYQQSLDQGLQFLIQYYNGEERAKGNILERFSAQQFPDLHSELNLSSLELGDSALYFCASSPSGTRDNEQFFGPGTRLTVL.

The chain is built from TRBV18 and TRBJ1-1; 7 nucleotides align to TRBD1. The V segment lost 5 bases and the J segment 3 bases; nucleotides outside the gene matches: 3. Germline lookup yields CDR1 KGHSH and CDR2 LQKENI. The CDR3 contains 13 residues. The CDR3 DNA reads TGTGCCAGCTCAGGCAGGGGGGACACTGAAGCTTTCTTT. This sequence encodes CASSGRGDTEAFF.

The V gene is TRBV5-1, the J gene TRBJ2-3, with TRBD2 matching 9 bases. Germline V CDR1 and CDR2: SGHRS, YFSETQ. V gave up 7 bases and J gave up 2 bases; unmatched junction bases: 11. CDR3 size: 16 residues. DNA of the CDR3: TGCGCCAGCTACCTCGGGACTAGCACCTCCACAGATACGCAGTATTTT. Amino acids: CASYLGTSTSTDTQYF.

In this sample, this clone turned up a few times. This sequence joins TRBV6-6 and TRBJ2-7; D perhaps matches TRBD2 (5 bases). The CDR3 contains 14 residues. Trimming removed 5 bases from V and 2 bases from J, with 13 bases in between. In germline, CDR1 is MNHNY, CDR2 SVGAGI (reference sequence). The CDR3 nucleotides are TGTGCCAGCAGTCCCGCGGGCGGAACCTACGAGCAGTACTTC. This gives the protein CASSPAGGTYEQYF.

The sample holds a few counts of this clone. The chain combines TRBV10-3 with TRBJ1-1; TRBD1 matches 7 bases. Germline V gene sequence: CDR1 ENHRY, CDR2 SYGVKD. The CDR3 runs 15 residues. Trimming removed 6 bases from V and 3 bases from J; junction bases left unmatched: 10. The CDR3 nucleotides are TGTGCCATCAGAAACTCACAGGGGTTTTACACTGAAGCTTTCTTT. It is translated as CAIRNSQGFYTEAFF.

The table lists this clone with a few counts. The rearrangement links TRBV28 to TRBJ1-2, with D tentatively TRBD1 (5 bases). The germline V gene has CDR1 MDHEN and CDR2 SYDVKM. With 2 bases removed from V and 7 bases from J, the gap between germline ends came to 11 bases. CDR3 length: 13 residues. CDR3 DNA: TGTGCCAGCAGTTTACCGGCAGGGCGTGGCTACACCTTC. Its translation: CASSLPAGRGYTF.

The chain couples TRBV14 to TRBJ2-1; 8 bases agree with TRBD1. J was trimmed by 3 bases and V by 5 bases; bases with no gene match: 6. The germline gives CDR1 SGHDN, CDR2 FVKESK. The CDR3 sequence is 15 residues long. CDR3 nucleotide sequence: TGTGCCAGCAGCGGATGGACAGGGATCTACAATGAGCAGTTCTTC. Its protein is CASSGWTGIYNEQFF.